The 6 T cell receptor beta chains given below trace back to one sample, sequenced in a study of blood T cell repertoires in COVID-19. Repertoires were generated with immunoSEQ multiplex PCR, while TCRdb's copy carries only in-frame clones and drops some. In the table there are some 64,000 clones, 79% of which are singletons. The sequencing sample was made of peripheral blood. Receptors were obtained from a woman aged 55-70 years with acute or convalescent COVID-19.

This clone was seen a few times. The genes are TRBV7-8 and TRBJ2-1, with D possibly matching TRBD2 (7 bases). The V and J ends lost 6 bases and 3 bases respectively, with 12 bases between them. The CDR3 loop spans 14 amino acids. Germline CDR1 SGHVS, CDR2 FQNEAQ. DNA for the CDR3: TGTGCCAGCAGTGGGGGGGGACACTACAATGAGCAGTTCTTC. It translates to CASSGGGHYNEQFF.

The chain joins TRBV19 to TRBJ1-5, with 7 positions matching TRBD1. V was pared by 3 bases and J by 0 bases, with 5 bases of the junction left unmatched. CDR3 length: 16 residues. The germline gives CDR1 LNHDA, CDR2 SQIVND (reference sequence). CDR3 bases: TGTGCCAGTAGTATCGTTACAGGGGATAGCAATCAGCCCCAGCATTTT. This encodes CASSIVTGDSNQPQHF. Variable domain in full (rest from reference TRBV19 and TRBJ1-5): DGGITQSPKYLFRKEGQNVTLSCEQNLNHDAMYWYRQDPGQGLRLIYYSQIVNDFQKGDIAEGYSVSREKKESFPLTVTSAQKNPTAFYLCASSIVTGDSNQPQHFGDGTRLSIL.

The CDR3 reads CASSLIGLGRGELFF. The CDR3 region has the DNA TGTGCCAGCAGCTTGATCGGACTAGGGCGCGGGGAGCTGTTTTTT. V and J are TRBV7-6 and TRBJ2-2, with 7 bases matching TRBD2. This CDR3 is built from 15 residues. Germline CDR1 and CDR2: SGHVS and FNYEAQ. The V and J ends lost 3 bases and 7 bases, in that order; junction bases with no gene match: 8. The full variable domain, rest sourced from reference TRBV7-6 and TRBJ2-2, is GAGVSQSPRYKVTKRGQDVALRCDPISGHVSLYWYRQALGQGPEFLTYFNYEAQQDKSGLPNDRFSAERPEGSISTLTIQRTEQRDSAMYRCASSLIGLGRGELFFGEGSRLTVL.

The CDR3 sequence is CAISATDTQYF. CDR3 nucleotide sequence: TGTGCCATCAGTGCAACAGATACGCAGTATTTT. V gene TRBV10-3 combines with J gene TRBJ2-3; the D is unclear. The CDR3 runs 11 residues. The germline CDR1 and CDR2 sequences are ENHRY and SYGVKD. Trimming removed 4 bases at V and 3 bases at J, with 2 bases between.

This chain uses TRBV6-5 with TRBJ2-7, with TRBD2 as a possible D gene (6 bases). The V end was cut by 6 bases, the J end by 0 bases, with 12 bases between. The CDR3 has 14 amino acids. The germline V gene encodes CDR1 MNHEY and CDR2 SVGAGI. This CDR3 is CASRVAASSYEQYF. The DNA of the CDR3 is TGTGCCAGCAGAGTAGCGGCGAGCTCCTACGAGCAGTACTTC.

V gene TRBV5-1 combines with J gene TRBJ2-7; 9 positions match TRBD1. CDR1 and CDR2 (germline): SGHRS, YFSETQ. V trimming: 9 bases; J trimming: 1 base; junction bases outside the gene matches: 8. This CDR3 is 14 amino acids long. CDR3 protein: CATRSGTGSYEQYF. DNA for the CDR3: TGCGCCACCAGGTCCGGGACAGGGTCCTACGAGCAGTACTTC.